A selection of T cell receptor beta chains follows, all from one sample in a study of vaccination and CD4 T cells after COVID-19. What these receptors recognize is not known. MiXCR was run by TCRdb on the PCR reads, yielding one entry per CDR3 protein. Of about 14,000 distinct CDR3 sequences listed, 50% to 55% were seen once; the top ten hold about 8.3%. Sequencing input: CD4+ T cells from blood, cultured in vitro. The receptors derive from a human donor who had recovered from COVID-19. The CDR3 runs from the conserved cysteine through the conserved F or W. A D gene is named only where the DNA matches it firmly. Some rows have no size entry. The others give once, few or many, or a class for an expanded clone.

cdr3_nt	cdr3_aa	j_call	d_call	v_call	clone_size
TGTGCCAGCAGGGGACTAGCGGGAGTGTTCGGGGAGCTGTTTTTT	CASRGLAGVFGELFF	TRBJ2-2	TRBD2	TRBV6-1	once
TGTGCCTACGCACCACTTGGGGCCACTACGAAAAGCGATCAGCCCCAGCATTTT	CAYAPLGATTKSDQPQHF	TRBJ1-5	-	TRBV30	-
TGTGTCAGCAGGGACCCACGTGGGGGGGCAAGGTACTTC	CVSRDPRGGARYF	TRBJ2-7	-	TRBV2	few
TGTGCCAGCAGTGAAGGGGTCGGACTATATGGCTACACCTTC	CASSEGVGLYGYTF	TRBJ1-2	-	TRBV2	-
TGTGCCATCAGTGGGGGAGGGGGCCGATACAATGAGCAGTTCTTC	CAISGGGGRYNEQFF	TRBJ2-1	-	TRBV10-3	-
TGTGCCAGCAGCCTGCGACAGCCCCCCGGGATTGGCTACACCTTC	CASSLRQPPGIGYTF	TRBJ1-2	-	TRBV7-2	-
TGTGCCAGTAGTGCCCCGGGACAGGGAAGCAATCAGCCCCAGCATTTT	CASSAPGQGSNQPQHF	TRBJ1-5	TRBD1	TRBV19	once
TGTGCCAGCAGTTACGATGAGGGCACTGAAGCTTTCTTT	CASSYDEGTEAFF	TRBJ1-1	-	TRBV6-5	few
TGTGCCAGCAGCCTAAACGGGGGGCGGGAAGAGACCCAGTACTTC	CASSLNGGREETQYF	TRBJ2-5	-	TRBV7-8	-
TGTGCCAGCAGTCCCGTTACCGGGGGGCTGTATGGCTACACCTTC	CASSPVTGGLYGYTF	TRBJ1-2	-	TRBV27	-
TGTGCCAGCAGCCAAGCGGGAGCCTCCTACAATGAGCAGTTCTTC	CASSQAGASYNEQFF	TRBJ2-1	-	TRBV4-2	-
TGTGCCAGCAGCTTAAACGCCCCCCAGACCGGGGAGCTGTTTTTT	CASSLNAPQTGELFF	TRBJ2-2	-	TRBV7-2	-
TGTGCCAGCAGTGAGACCAAGGGGGGTAACCTTTACGGAGCTTTCTTT	CASSETKGGNLYGAFF	TRBJ1-1	-	TRBV28	-
TGTGCCAGCTCACCGATGGACGGAGATACGCAGTATTTT	CASSPMDGDTQYF	TRBJ2-3	-	TRBV18	-
TGCGCCAGCAGTGCTACAGTAGAACAGCCCCAGCATTTT	CASSATVEQPQHF	TRBJ1-5	-	TRBV10-2	-
TGTGCCAGCACCCGCTCCGGGACACAGGAAGAGACCCAGTACTTC	CASTRSGTQEETQYF	TRBJ2-5	-	TRBV28	-
TGTGCCAGCAGTTCTGGCGAGACCCAGTACTTC	CASSSGETQYF	TRBJ2-5	-	TRBV27	few
TGTGCCACCTCCGCGACGTCCACCTACGAGCAGTACTTC	CATSATSTYEQYF	TRBJ2-7	-	TRBV6-1	-
TGTGCCAGCAGTGCCGGACAGGGGTGGAATGAGCAGTTCTTC	CASSAGQGWNEQFF	TRBJ2-1	TRBD1	TRBV2	-
TGTGCCAGCAGCTATACAGCCCAAGAGACCCAGTACTTC	CASSYTAQETQYF	TRBJ2-5	-	TRBV11-2	-
TGTGCCAGCAGTTACTCGATAAATCAGGGGGGAAATTCTGGGGCCAACGTCCTGACTTTC	CASSYSINQGGNSGANVLTF	TRBJ2-6	-	TRBV6-5	-
TGTGCCAGCAGTTCGTCACAGGGCGGTGTTTATGGCTACACCTTC	CASSSSQGGVYGYTF	TRBJ1-2	-	TRBV28	-
TGTGCCAGCAGTTTAGAGGGGGCGAGTAATTCACCCCTCCACTTT	CASSLEGASNSPLHF	TRBJ1-6	TRBD1	TRBV27	-